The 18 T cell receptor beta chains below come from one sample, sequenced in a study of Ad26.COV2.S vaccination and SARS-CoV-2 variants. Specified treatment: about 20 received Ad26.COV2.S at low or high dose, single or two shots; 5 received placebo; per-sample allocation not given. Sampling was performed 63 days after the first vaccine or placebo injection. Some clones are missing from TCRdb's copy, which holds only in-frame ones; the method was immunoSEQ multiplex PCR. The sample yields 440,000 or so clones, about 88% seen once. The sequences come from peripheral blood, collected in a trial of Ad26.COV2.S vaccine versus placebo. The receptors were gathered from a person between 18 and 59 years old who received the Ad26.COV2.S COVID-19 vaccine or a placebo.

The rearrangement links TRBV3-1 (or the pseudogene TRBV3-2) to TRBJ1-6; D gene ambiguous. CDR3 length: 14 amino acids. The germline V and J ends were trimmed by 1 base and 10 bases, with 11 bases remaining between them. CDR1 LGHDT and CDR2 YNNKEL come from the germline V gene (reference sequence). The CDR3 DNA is TGTGCCAGCAGCCAAGCCAAGTGGGTATCACCCCTCCACTTT. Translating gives CASSQAKWVSPLHF.

This chain's CDR3 is CASNEHGTDTDTQYF. DNA for the CDR3: TGTGCCAGCAACGAACACGGGACAGACACAGATACGCAGTATTTT. The chain uses TRBV7-9 and TRBJ2-3; 7 bases map to TRBD1. This CDR3 has 15 residues. Germline V gene data show CDR1 as SEHNR and CDR2 as FQNEAQ (reference sequence). The trim removed 7 bases at V and 2 bases at J, leaving 9 bases unmatched.

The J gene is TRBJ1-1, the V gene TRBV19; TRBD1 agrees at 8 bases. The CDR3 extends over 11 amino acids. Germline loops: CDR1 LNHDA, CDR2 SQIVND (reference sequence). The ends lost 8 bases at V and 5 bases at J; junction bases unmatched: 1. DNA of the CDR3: TGTGCCAGTGGACAGGGAACTGAAGCTTTCTTT. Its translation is CASGQGTEAFF.

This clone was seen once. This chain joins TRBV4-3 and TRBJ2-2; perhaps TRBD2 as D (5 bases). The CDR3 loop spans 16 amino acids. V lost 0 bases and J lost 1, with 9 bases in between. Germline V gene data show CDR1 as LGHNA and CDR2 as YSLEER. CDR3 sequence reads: CASSQDWELNTGELFF. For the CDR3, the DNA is TGCGCCAGCAGCCAAGATTGGGAGTTGAACACCGGGGAGCTGTTTTTT.

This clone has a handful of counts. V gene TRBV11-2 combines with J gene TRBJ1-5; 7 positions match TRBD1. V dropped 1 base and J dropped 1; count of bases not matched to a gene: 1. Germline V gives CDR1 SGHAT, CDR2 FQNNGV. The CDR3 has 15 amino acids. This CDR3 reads CASSLARGSNQPQHF. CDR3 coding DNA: TGTGCCAGCAGCTTAGCCAGGGGGAGCAATCAGCCCCAGCATTTT. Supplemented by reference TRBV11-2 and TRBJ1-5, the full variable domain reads EAGVAQSPRYKIIEKRQSVAFWCNPISGHATLYWYQQILGQGPKLLIQFQNNGVVDDSQLPKDRFSAERLKGVDSTLKIQPAKLEDSAVYLCASSLARGSNQPQHFGDGTRLSIL.

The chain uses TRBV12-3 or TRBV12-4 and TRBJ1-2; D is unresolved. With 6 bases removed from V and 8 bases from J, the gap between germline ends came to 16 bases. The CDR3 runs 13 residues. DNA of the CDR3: TGTGCCAGCAGCTCTACGGGGTATGGCGGCTACACCTTC. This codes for CASSSTGYGGYTF.

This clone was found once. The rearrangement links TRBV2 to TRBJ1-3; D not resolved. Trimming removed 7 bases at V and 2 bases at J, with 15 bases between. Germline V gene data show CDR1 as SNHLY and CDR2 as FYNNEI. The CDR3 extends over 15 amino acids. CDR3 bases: TGTGCCAGCACCAGGAGGCGGGAAGCTGGAAACACCATATATTTT. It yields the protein CASTRRREAGNTIYF.

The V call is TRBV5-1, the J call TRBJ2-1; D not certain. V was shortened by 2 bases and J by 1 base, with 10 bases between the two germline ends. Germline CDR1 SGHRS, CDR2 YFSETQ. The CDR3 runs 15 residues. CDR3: CASSFFPESYNEQFF. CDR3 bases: TGCGCCAGCAGCTTTTTCCCGGAATCCTACAATGAGCAGTTCTTC.

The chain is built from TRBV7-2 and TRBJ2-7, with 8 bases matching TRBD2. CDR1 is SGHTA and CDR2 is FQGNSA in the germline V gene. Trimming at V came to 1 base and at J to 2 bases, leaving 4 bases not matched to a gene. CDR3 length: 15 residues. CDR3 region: CASSLGSGVAYEQYF. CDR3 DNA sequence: TGTGCCAGCAGCTTAGGTAGCGGGGTAGCCTACGAGCAGTACTTC.

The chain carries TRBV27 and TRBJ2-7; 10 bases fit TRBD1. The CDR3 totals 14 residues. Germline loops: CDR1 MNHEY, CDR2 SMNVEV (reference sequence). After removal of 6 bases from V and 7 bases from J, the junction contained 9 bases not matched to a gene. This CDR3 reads CASRTTGGAGEQYF. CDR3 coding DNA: TGTGCCAGCAGAACGACAGGGGGCGCAGGGGAGCAGTACTTC.

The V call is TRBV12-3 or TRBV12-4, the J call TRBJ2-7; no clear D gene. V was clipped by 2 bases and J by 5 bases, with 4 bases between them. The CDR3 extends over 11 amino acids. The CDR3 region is CASSLFHEQYF. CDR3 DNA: TGTGCCAGCAGTTTATTCCACGAGCAGTACTTC.

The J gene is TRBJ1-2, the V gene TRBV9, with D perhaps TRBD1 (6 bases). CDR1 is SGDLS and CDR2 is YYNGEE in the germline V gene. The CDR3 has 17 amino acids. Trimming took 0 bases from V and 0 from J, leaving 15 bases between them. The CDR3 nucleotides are TGTGCCAGCAGCGTAGCTACAGGGAAGGACCCTAACTATGGCTACACCTTC. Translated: CASSVATGKDPNYGYTF.

CDR3: CASSTGGNRGYTF. The CDR3 coding sequence is TGCGCCAGCAGCACCGGAGGGAATCGGGGCTACACCTTC. The chain combines TRBV5-1 with TRBJ1-2; no definite D call. The V and J ends lost 4 bases and 8 bases respectively, with 15 bases between them. The CDR3 extends over 13 amino acids. CDR1 is SGHRS and CDR2 is YFSETQ in the germline V gene.

CDR3 protein: CASSLRTSGGGDEQFF. The CDR3 nucleotides read TGTGCCAGCAGCTTAAGGACTAGCGGGGGTGGGGATGAGCAGTTCTTC. The rearrangement joins TRBV5-4 to TRBJ2-1, with 13 bases identical to TRBD2. The CDR3 loop spans 16 amino acids. The junction had 7 bases not matched to a gene; V was cut back by 2 bases and J by 8 bases. Germline V gene lookup returns CDR1 SGHNT and CDR2 YYREEE (reference sequence).

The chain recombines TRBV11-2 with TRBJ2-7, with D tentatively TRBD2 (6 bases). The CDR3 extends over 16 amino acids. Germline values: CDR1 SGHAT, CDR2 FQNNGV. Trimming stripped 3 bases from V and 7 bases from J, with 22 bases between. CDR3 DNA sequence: TGTGCCAGCAGCTTCCCCCTGGCGGGGTCTTGGAAAGAGCAGTACTTC. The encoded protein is CASSFPLAGSWKEQYF.

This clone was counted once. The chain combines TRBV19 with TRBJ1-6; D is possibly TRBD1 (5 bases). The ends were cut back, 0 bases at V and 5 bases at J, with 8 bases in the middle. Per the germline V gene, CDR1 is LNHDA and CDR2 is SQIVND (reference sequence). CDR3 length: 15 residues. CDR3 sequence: CASSIDPTDNSPLHF. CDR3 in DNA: TGTGCCAGTAGTATAGATCCGACAGATAATTCACCCCTCCACTTT.

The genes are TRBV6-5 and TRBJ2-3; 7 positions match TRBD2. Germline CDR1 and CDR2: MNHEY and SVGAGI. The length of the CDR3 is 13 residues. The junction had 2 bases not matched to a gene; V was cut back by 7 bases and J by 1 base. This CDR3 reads CASTSGGTDTQYF. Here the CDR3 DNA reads TGTGCCAGCACCAGCGGGGGCACAGATACGCAGTATTTT.

CDR3 DNA: TGTGCCAGCAGCTCATCCCGGGACACAGATACGCAGTATTTT. Protein: CASSSSRDTDTQYF. The V and J genes are TRBV5-5 and TRBJ2-3, with a tentative D call TRBD2 (5 bases). CDR1 is SGHKS and CDR2 is YYEKEE in the germline V gene (reference sequence). CDR3 length: 14 residues. The V end lost 3 bases, the J end lost 2 bases, and 10 bases lay between the germline ends. The full variable domain, with the rest looked up from reference TRBV5-5 and TRBJ2-3, is DAGVTQSPTHLIKTRGQQVTLRCSPISGHKSVSWYQQVLGQGPQFIFQYYEKEERGRGNFPDRFSARQFPNYSSELNVNALLLGDSALYLCASSSSRDTDTQYFGPGTRLTVL.